The present T cell receptor beta chain was sequenced within a study of blood T cell repertoires in COVID-19. Germline V CDR1 and CDR2: MNHEY, SMNVEV (reference sequence). This CDR3 spans 14 amino acids. Trimming left V 9 bases short and J 1 base short, with 16 bases between. This clone was found a few times. Clones were read by immunoSEQ multiplex PCR, and TCRdb kept only the in-frame ones, dropping some. Among over 55,000 clones listed, about 83% were seen once. Sequenced sample: peripheral blood. This sequence was found in a man aged 45-65 years with active COVID-19. The chain recombines TRBV27 with TRBJ2-7; no firm D call. The chain's CDR3 is CARSPVVGSYEQYF. The CDR3 nucleotides read TGTGCCAGGTCCCCGGTGGTCGGGTCCTACGAGCAGTACTTC.